This T cell receptor (beta chain) was sequenced during a study of T cells in Graves' hyperthyroidism and ophthalmopathy. The CDR3 runs 13 residues. Germline assignment: CDR1 LNHDA and CDR2 SQIVND (reference sequence). Deletions cut 8 bases from V and 2 bases from J, with 12 bases between. RNA transcripts provided the source from which TCR beta CDR3 regions were amplified. The TCR CDR3 was amplified in a first-round RT-PCR using the HTBI primer set. TCRdb used MiXCR to reprocess the multiplex PCR reads, holding one entry per CDR3 protein. The data show 550,000 to 700,000 distinct CDR3 sequences, 35% to 55% seen once. With regard to this clonotype: Its antigen is not identified.

Study results and limitations: Among thyroid clonotypes expanded above 0.001, most also appeared in blood.

The chain is built from TRBV19 and TRBJ2-5; D call uncertain. The clonotype was recovered from an adult woman with Graves' disease, either hyperthyroidism or ophthalmopathy (not recorded which). The sequenced sample was peripheral blood or thyroid tissue (not recorded which). CDR3 DNA sequence: TGTGCCAGTGCCCTTTATTATCAAGAGACCCAGTACTTC. Its translation: CASALYYQETQYF.